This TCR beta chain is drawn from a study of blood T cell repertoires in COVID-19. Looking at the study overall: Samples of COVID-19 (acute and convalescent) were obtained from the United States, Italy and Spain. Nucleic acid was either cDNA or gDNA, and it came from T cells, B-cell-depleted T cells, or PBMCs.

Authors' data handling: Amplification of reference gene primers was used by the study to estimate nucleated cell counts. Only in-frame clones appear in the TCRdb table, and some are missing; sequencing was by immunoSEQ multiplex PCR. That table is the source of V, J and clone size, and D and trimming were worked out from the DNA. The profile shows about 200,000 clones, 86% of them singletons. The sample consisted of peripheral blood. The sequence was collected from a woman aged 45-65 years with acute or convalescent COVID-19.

The CDR3 is CATRGRNSPLHF. The CDR3 coding sequence is TGTGCCACCAGAGGCAGGAACTCACCCCTCCACTTT. The chain carries TRBV24-1 and TRBJ1-6; no clear D. Germline V gives CDR1 KGHDR, CDR2 SFDVKD. This CDR3 comprises 12 residues. Trimming shortened V by 7 bases and J by 10 bases, and 10 bases separated the two germline ends.